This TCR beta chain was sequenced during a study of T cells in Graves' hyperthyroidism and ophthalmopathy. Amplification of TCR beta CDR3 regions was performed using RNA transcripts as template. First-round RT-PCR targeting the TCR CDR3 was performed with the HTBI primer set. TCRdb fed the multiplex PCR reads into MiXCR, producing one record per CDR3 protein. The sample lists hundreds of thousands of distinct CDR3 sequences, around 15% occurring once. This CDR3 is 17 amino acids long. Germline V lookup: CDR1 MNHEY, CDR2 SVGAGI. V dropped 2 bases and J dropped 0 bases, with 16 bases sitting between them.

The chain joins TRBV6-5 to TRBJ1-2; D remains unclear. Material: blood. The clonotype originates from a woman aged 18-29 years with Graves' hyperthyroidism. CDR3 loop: CASSYTLGSVPNYGYTF. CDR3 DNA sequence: TGTGCCAGCAGTTACACCCTGGGGAGCGTACCTAACTATGGCTACACCTTC.